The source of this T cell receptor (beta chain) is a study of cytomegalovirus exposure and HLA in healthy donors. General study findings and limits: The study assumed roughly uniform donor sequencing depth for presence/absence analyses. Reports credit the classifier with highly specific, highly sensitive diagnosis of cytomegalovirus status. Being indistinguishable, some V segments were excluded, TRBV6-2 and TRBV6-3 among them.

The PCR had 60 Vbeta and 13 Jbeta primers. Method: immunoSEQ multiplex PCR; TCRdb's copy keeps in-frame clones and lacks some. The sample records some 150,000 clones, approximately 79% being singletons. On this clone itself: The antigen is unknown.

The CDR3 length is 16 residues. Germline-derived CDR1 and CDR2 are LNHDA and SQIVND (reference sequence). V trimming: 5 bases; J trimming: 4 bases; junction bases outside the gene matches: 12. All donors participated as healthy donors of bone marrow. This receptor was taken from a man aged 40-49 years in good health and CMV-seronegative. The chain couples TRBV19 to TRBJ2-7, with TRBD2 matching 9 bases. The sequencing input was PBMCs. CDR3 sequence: CASSGGRGLTPYEQYF. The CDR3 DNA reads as TGTGCCAGTAGTGGCGGGAGGGGTCTTACTCCGTACGAGCAGTACTTC.